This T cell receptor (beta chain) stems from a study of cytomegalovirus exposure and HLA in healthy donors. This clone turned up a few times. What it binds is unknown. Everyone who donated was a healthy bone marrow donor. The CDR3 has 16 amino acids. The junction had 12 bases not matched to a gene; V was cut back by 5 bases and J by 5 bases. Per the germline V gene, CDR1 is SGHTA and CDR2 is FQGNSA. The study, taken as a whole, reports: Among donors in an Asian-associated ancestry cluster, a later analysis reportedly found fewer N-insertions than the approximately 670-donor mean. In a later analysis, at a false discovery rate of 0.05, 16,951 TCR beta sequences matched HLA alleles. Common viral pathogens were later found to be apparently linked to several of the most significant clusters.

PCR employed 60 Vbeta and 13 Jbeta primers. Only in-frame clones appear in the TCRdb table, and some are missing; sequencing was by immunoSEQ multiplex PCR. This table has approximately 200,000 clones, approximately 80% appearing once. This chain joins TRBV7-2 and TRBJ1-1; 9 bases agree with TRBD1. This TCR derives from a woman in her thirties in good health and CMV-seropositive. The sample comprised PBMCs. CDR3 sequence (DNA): TGTGCCAGCAGCCGCCCGGGGGGGACAGGGAAGACTGAAGCTTTCTTT. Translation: CASSRPGGTGKTEAFF.